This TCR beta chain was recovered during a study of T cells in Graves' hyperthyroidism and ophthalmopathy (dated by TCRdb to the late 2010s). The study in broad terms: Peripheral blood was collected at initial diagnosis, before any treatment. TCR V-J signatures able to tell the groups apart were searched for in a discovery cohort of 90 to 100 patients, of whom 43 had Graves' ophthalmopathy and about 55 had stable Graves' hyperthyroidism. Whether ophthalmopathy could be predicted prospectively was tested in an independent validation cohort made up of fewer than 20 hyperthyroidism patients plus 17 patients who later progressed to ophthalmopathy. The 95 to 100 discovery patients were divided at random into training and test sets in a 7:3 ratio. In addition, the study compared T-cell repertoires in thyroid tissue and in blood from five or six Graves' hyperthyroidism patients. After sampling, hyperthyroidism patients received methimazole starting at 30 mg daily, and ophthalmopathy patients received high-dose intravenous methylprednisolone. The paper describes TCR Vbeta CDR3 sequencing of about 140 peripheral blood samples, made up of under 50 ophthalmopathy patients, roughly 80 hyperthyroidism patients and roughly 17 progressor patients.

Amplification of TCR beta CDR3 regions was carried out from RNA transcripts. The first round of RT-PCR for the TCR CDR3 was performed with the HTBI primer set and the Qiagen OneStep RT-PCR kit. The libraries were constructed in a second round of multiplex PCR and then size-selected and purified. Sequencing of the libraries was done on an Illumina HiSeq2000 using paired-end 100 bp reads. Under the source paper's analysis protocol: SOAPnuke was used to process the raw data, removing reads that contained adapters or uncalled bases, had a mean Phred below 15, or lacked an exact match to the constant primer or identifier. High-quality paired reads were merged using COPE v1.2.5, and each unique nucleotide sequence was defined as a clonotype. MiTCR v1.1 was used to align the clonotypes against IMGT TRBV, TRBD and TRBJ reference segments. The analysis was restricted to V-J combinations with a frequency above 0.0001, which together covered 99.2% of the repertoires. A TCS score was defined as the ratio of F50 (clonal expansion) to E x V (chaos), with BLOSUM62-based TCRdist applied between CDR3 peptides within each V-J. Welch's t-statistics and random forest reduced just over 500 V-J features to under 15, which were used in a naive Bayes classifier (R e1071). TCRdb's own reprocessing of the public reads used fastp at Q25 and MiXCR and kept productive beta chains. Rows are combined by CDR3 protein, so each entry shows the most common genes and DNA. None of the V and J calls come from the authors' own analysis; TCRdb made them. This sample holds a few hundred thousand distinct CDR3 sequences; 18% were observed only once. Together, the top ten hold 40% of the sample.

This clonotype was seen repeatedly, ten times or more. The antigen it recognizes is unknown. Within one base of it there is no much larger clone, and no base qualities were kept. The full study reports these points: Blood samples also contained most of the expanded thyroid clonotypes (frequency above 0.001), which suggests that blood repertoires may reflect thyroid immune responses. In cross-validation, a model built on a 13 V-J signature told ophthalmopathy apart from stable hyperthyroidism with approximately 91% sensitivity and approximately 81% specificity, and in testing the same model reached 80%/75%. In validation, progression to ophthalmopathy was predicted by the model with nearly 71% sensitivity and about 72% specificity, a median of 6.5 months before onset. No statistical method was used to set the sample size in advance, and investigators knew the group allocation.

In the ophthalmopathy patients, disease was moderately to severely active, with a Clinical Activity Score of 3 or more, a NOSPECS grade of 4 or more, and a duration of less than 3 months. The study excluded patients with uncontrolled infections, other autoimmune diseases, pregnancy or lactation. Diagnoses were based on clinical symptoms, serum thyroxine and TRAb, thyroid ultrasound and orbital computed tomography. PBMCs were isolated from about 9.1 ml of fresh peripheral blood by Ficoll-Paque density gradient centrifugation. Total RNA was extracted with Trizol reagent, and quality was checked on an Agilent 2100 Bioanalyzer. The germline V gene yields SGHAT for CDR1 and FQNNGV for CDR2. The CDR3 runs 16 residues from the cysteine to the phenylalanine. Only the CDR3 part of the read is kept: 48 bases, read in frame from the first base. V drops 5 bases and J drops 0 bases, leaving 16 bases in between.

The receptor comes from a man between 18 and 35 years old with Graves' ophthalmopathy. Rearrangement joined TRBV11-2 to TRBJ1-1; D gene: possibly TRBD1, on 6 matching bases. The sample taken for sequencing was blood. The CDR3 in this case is CASSTQGRGMNTEAFF. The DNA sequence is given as TGTGCCAGCAGCACCCAGGGGAGGGGGATGAACACTGAAGCTTTCTTT.